This TCR beta chain was observed in a study of cytomegalovirus exposure and HLA in healthy donors. Comments on this clone: Antigen: not known.

This PCR relied on a set of 60 Vbeta primers and 13 Jbeta primers. Data came from immunoSEQ multiplex PCR; TCRdb stores just in-frame clones and leaves some out. This table holds around 160,000 clones, 65% to 80% found once. Points from the study as a whole: In a later analysis, TCR beta V- and J-gene trimming showed a link to a missense DCLRE1C variant.

The clonotype was recovered from a middle-aged man in good health and CMV-seropositive. Sequencing was performed on PBMCs.

CDR3 in amino acids: CASSASGTGYGYTF. The CDR3 DNA reads TGTGCCAGCAGTGCTTCCGGGACAGGCTATGGCTACACCTTC. V and J are TRBV9 and TRBJ1-2, with 8 bases identical to TRBD1. Germline CDR1 is SGDLS and CDR2 is YYNGEE. The V segment lost 5 bases and the J segment 4 bases; nucleotides outside the gene matches: 7. This CDR3 has 14 amino acids. The whole variable domain, remainder taken from reference TRBV9 and TRBJ1-2, is DSGVTQTPKHLITATGQRVTLRCSPRSGDLSVYWYQQSLDQGLQFLIQYYNGEERAKGNILERFSAQQFPDLHSELNLSSLELGDSALYFCASSASGTGYGYTFGSGTRLTVV.